This T cell receptor beta chain was observed in a study of T cells after yellow fever vaccination. Study-wide background: Libraries from low-cell-number fractions were prepared with the SMART-Seq v4 Ultra Low Input RNA kit. Study-level points and caveats: The presence of abundant clonotypes contaminating from the bulk population was possible in FACS-sorted repertoires.

Comments on this clonotype: Its target is unknown.

This CDR3 is built from 14 residues. Germline-derived CDR1 and CDR2 are SGDLS and YYNGEE. V was cut by 1 base and J by 5 bases, with 9 bases left in between. As TCR cDNA was made by 5'RACE template switching, a universal primer site and UMIs were added. TCRdb reprocessed the 5' RACE reads via MiXCR and lists one record per CDR3 protein. The table has approximately 250,000 distinct CDR3 sequences, roughly 6.3% seen once. V gene TRBV9 combines with J gene TRBJ1-4; D perhaps matches TRBD1 (6 bases). Sample: CD4+ T cells sorted from PBMCs, taken on the day of the yellow fever booster vaccination. This TCR derives from a man aged 30-40 years who received the YFV17D yellow fever vaccine. The CDR3 spells CASSVTQGNEKLFF. CDR3 DNA sequence: TGTGCCAGCAGCGTAACGCAGGGGAATGAAAAACTGTTTTTT. The full variable domain, rest sourced from reference TRBV9 and TRBJ1-4, is DSGVTQTPKHLITATGQRVTLRCSPRSGDLSVYWYQQSLDQGLQFLIQYYNGEERAKGNILERFSAQQFPDLHSELNLSSLELGDSALYFCASSVTQGNEKLFFGSGTQLSVL.